The 5 T cell receptor beta chains presented below share a single source sample, sequenced in a study of long-term antiretroviral therapy in people with HIV. Version v3.0 of the immunoSEQ assay ran at survey level. Generated by immunoSEQ multiplex PCR, the TCRdb table keeps only in-frame clones and is missing some. This table has more than 20,000 clones, around 81% appearing once. Sequenced material: unsorted PBMCs, taken approximately 4 years after starting antiretroviral therapy. The receptor set was obtained from a man in his late teens or twenties with HIV.

This clone was detected a few times. V usage is TRBV10-3 and J usage is TRBJ1-2; 11 bases are shared with TRBD1. The J segment lost 8 bases and the V segment lost 4 bases, leaving 9 bases of the junction unmatched. Germline V lookup: CDR1 ENHRY, CDR2 SYGVKD. The CDR3 length is 15 residues. CDR3 region: CAISAQGQGAWGYTF. CDR3 DNA sequence: TGTGCCATCAGTGCTCAAGGACAGGGGGCGTGGGGCTACACCTTC.

The chain employs TRBV11-2 and TRBJ2-5; no reliable D call. The CDR3 sequence is 13 residues long. V was shortened by 6 bases and J by 5 bases, with 13 bases between the two germline ends. Per the germline V gene, CDR1 is SGHAT and CDR2 is FQNNGV. CDR3 sequence: CASRRRYRETQYF. CDR3 coding DNA: TGTGCCAGCAGGAGGCGCTACCGGGAGACCCAGTACTTC.

CDR3 sequence (DNA): TGCGCCAGCAGCCCGACTAGCGGGGAATACAATGAGCAGTTCTTC. Protein: CASSPTSGEYNEQFF. The V gene is TRBV4-1, the J gene TRBJ2-1, with 11 bases lining up with TRBD2. This CDR3 has 15 amino acids. CDR1 is MGHRA, CDR2 YSYEKL, per germline. J gave up 4 bases and V 4 bases, and 3 bases lay outside the gene matches.

The V gene is TRBV5-1, the J gene TRBJ1-2; 7 positions agree with TRBD1. This CDR3 has 15 residues. Looked up from germline, CDR1 is SGHRS and CDR2 is YFSETQ. The J segment lost 3 bases and the V segment lost 4 bases, leaving 9 bases of the junction unmatched. DNA for the CDR3: TGCGCCAGCAGCGACCTACAGGGGAACCACTATGGCTACACCTTC. The encoded protein is CASSDLQGNHYGYTF.

The chain employs TRBV25-1 and TRBJ1-4; 7 bases line up with TRBD1. V gave up 1 base and J gave up 4 bases; unmatched junction bases: 6. This CDR3 is built from 16 residues. Germline lookup yields CDR1 MGHDK and CDR2 SYGVNS. CDR3 loop: CASSESQGYFNEKLFF. CDR3 nucleotide sequence: TGTGCCAGCAGTGAATCACAGGGGTATTTTAATGAAAAACTGTTTTTT.